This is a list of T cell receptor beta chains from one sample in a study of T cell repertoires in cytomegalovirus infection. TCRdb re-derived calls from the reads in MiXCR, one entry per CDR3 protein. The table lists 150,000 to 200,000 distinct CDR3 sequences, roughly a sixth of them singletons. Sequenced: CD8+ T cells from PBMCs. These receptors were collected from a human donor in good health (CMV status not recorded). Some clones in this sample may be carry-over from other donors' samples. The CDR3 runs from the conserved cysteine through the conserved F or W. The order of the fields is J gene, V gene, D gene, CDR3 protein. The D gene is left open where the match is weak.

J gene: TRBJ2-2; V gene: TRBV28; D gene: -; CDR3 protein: CASSPNGFEELFF
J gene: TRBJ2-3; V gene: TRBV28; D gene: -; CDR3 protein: CASSRRLEGFGITDTQYF
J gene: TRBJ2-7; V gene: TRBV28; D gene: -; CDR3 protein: CASSEKSGETYEQYF
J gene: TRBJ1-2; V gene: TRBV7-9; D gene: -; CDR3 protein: CASRPGRNGYTF
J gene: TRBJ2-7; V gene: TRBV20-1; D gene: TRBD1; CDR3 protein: CSATSGQIYEQYF
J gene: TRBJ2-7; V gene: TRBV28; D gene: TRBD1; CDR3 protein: CASRPQGASYEQYF
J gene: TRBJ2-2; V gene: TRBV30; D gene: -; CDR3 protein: CAWYYRTGELFF
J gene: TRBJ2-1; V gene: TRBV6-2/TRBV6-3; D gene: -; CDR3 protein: CASSGTGYYNEQFF
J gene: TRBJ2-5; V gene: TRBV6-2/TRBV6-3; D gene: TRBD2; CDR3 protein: CASSYGGGGQYF
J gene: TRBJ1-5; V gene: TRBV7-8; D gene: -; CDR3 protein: CASSLGGSNNQPQHF